This TCR beta chain was profiled in a study of shared clonotypes between healthy human individuals. Across the study: Plates per donor: three CD4 naive, three CD4 memory, two CD8 naive, one CD8 memory.

This clone was seen a handful of times. The sample holds other DNA sequences that translate to the same CDR3. The method was immunoSEQ multiplex PCR; TCRdb's version includes in-frame clones alone and lacks a portion of them. The repertoire consists of 2,500,000 or so clones, with 90% to 95% occurring once and the leading ten covering around 0.14%. CDR1 and CDR2 (germline): SGHRS, YFSETQ. The CDR3 covers 14 residues. V shed 3 bases and J 3 bases; nucleotides not matched to a gene: 1. This receptor was identified in a man aged 18 to 30 in good health. Sequencing used naive CD4+ T cells sorted from blood. Documented subset: CD45RA+ positively selected. The V call is TRBV5-1, the J call TRBJ2-2; 8 bases map to TRBD1. The CDR3 sequence is CASSSGQDTGELFF. The CDR3 DNA follows: TGCGCCAGCAGCTCGGGACAGGACACCGGGGAGCTGTTTTTT.